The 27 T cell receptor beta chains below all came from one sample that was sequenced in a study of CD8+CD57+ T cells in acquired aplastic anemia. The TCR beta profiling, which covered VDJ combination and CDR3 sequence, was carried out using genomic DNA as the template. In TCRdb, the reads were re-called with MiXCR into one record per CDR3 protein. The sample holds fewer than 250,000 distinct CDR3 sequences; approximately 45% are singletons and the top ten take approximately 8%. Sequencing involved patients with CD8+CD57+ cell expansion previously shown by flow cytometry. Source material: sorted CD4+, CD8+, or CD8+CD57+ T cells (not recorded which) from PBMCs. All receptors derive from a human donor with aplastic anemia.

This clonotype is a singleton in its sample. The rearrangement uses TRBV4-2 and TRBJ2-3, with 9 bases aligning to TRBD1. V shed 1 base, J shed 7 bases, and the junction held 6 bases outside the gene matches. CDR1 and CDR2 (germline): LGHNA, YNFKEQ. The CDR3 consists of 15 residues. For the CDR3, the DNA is TGTGCCAGCAGCCAAGGGGACAGGGAACAGAATACGCAGTATTTT. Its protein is CASSQGDREQNTQYF.

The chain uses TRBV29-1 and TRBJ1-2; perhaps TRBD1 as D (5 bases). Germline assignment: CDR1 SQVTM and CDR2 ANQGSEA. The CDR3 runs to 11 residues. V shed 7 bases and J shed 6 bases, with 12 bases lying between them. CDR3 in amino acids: CSGGSLNGYTF. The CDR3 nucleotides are TGCAGCGGGGGGAGTTTGAATGGCTACACCTTC.

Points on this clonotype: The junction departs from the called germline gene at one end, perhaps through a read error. CDR3 region: CASRLTGTGGRTDTQYF. The CDR3 coding sequence is TGCGCCAGCAGACTTACCGGGACAGGGGGACGGACAGATACGCAGTATTTT. The gene calls are TRBV7-8 and TRBJ2-3; 11 positions match TRBD1. The CDR3 totals 17 residues. Germline-derived CDR1 and CDR2 are SGHVS and FQNEAQ.

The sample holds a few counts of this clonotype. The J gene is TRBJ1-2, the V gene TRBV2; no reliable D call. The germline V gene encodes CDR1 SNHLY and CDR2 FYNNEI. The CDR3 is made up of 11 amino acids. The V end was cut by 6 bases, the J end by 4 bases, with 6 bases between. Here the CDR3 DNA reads TGTGCCAGCAGGGGTGGCTATGGCTACACCTTC. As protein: CASRGGYGYTF.

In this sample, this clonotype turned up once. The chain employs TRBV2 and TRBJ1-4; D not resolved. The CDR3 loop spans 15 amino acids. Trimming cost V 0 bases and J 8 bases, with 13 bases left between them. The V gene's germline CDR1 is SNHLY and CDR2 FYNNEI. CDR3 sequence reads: CASSEAWVLREKLFF. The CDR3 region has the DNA TGTGCCAGCAGTGAAGCATGGGTATTGAGGGAAAAACTGTTTTTT.

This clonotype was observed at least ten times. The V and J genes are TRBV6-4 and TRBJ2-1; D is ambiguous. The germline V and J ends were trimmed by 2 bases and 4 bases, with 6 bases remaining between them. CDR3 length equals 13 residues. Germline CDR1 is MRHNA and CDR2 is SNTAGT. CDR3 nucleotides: TGTGCCAGCAGTGACGAAGCTTACAATGAGCAGTTCTTC. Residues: CASSDEAYNEQFF.

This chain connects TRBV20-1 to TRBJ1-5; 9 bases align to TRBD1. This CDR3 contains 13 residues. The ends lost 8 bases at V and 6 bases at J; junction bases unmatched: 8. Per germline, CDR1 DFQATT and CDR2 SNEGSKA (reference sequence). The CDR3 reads CSLEGQGLQPQHF. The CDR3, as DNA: TGCAGTCTAGAGGGACAGGGTCTTCAGCCCCAGCATTTT.

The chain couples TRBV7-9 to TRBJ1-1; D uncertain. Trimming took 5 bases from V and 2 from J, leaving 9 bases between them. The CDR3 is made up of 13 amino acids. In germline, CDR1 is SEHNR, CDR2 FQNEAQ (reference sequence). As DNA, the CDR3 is TGTGCCAGCAGCCCACCCATTAACACTGAAGCTTTCTTT. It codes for CASSPPINTEAFF. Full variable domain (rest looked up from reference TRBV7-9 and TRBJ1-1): DTGVSQNPRHKITKRGQNVTFRCDPISEHNRLYWYRQTLGQGPEFLTYFQNEAQLEKSRLLSDRFSAERPKGSFSTLEIQRTEQGDSAMYLCASSPPINTEAFFGQGTRLTVV.

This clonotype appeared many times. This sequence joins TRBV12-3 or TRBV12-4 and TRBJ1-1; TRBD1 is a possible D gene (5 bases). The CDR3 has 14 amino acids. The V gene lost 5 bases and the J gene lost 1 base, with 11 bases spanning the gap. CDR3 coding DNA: TGTGCCAGCAGTAGGTGGGACCCGAACACTGAAGCTTTCTTT. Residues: CASSRWDPNTEAFF.

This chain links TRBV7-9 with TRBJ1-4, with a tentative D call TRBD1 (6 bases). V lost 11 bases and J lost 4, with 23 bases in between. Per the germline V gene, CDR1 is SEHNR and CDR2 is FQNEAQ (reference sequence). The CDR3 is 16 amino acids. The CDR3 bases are TGTGCCGGCAACTCCGTAGGGACAAAGGATAATGAAAAACTGTTTTTT. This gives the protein CAGNSVGTKDNEKLFF.

CDR3 in DNA: TGTGCCATCAGTGTGGGGACAGGCGAGCAGTACTTC. Amino acids: CAISVGTGEQYF. The rearrangement links TRBV10-3 to TRBJ2-7, with 8 bases that match TRBD1. Losses at the gene ends were 4 bases for V and 6 bases for J; bases not matched to a gene: 2. Germline V lookup: CDR1 ENHRY, CDR2 SYGVKD. CDR3 length equals 12 residues.

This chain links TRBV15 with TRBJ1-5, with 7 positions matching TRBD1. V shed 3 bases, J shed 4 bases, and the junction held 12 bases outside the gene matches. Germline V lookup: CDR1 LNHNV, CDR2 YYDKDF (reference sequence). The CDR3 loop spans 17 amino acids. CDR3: CATSRATGPGGNQPQHF. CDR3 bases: TGTGCCACCAGCAGGGCTACGGGACCAGGGGGGAATCAGCCCCAGCATTTT.

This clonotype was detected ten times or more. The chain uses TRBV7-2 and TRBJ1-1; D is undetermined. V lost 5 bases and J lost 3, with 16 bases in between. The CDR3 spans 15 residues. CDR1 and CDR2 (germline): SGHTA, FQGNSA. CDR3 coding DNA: TGTGCCAGCAGCCCAAGAGGGCGGGTCGACACTGAAGCTTTCTTT. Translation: CASSPRGRVDTEAFF.

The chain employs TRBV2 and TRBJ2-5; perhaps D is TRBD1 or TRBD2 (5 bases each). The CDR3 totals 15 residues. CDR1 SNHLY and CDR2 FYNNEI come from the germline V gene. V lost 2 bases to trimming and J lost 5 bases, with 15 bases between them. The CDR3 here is CASSEYKGPLETQYF. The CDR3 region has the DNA TGTGCCAGCAGTGAATATAAGGGACCCTTGGAGACCCAGTACTTC.

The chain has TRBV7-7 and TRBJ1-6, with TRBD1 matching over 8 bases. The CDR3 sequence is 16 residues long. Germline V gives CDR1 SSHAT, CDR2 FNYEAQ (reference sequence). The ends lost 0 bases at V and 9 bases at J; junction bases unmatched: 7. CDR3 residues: CASSLADRDIGSPLHF. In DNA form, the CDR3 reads TGTGCCAGCAGCTTAGCGGACAGGGACATAGGTTCACCCCTCCACTTT.

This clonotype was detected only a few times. The CDR3 spells CASSFRLAGDTQYF. CDR3 bases: TGCGCCAGCAGCTTCCGACTAGCGGGAGATACGCAGTATTTT. The chain is built from TRBV5-1 and TRBJ2-3; 10 bases are a match to TRBD2. Germline assignment: CDR1 SGHRS and CDR2 YFSETQ. The CDR3 consists of 14 residues. V gave up 2 bases and J gave up 5 bases; unmatched junction bases: 2.

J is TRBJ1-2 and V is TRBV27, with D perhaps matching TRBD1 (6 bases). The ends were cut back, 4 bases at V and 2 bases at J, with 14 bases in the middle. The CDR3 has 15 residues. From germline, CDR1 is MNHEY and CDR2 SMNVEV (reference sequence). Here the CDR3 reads CASSWSRTDNYGYTF. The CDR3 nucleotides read TGTGCCAGCAGTTGGTCCCGGACAGACAACTATGGCTACACCTTC.

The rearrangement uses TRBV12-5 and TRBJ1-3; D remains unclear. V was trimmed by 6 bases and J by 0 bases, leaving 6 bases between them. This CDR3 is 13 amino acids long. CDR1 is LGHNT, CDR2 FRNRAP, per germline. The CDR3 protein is CASGEGSGNTIYF. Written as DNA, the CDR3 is TGTGCTAGTGGGGAGGGCTCTGGAAACACCATATATTTT.

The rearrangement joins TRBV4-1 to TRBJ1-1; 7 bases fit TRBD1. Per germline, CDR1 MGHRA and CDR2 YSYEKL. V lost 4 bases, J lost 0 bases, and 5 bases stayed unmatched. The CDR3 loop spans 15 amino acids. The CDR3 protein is CASSPRTGMNTEAFF. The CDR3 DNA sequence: TGCGCCAGCAGCCCGAGGACAGGAATGAACACTGAAGCTTTCTTT.

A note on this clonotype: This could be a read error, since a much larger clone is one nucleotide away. The CDR3 loop reads CASSGRQAATDTQYF. For the CDR3, the DNA is TGTGCCAGCAGTGGGCGGCAGGCTGCCACAGATACGCAGTATTTT. This rearrangement joins TRBV6-4 to TRBJ2-3; D is uncertain. This CDR3 spans 15 amino acids. The germline V gene encodes CDR1 MRHNA and CDR2 SNTAGT. V was cut by 4 bases and J by 2 bases, with 13 bases left in between.

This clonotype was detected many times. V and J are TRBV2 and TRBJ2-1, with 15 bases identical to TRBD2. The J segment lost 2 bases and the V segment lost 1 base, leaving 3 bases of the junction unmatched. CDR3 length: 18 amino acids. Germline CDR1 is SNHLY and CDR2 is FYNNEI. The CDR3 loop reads CASSEGTSGRAPYNEQFF. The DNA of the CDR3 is TGTGCCAGCAGTGAAGGGACTAGCGGGAGGGCCCCCTACAATGAGCAGTTCTTC.

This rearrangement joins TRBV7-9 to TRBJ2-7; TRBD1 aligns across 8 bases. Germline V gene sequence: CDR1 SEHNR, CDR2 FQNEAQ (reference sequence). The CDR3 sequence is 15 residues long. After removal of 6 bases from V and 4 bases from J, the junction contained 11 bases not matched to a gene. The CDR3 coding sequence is TGTGCCAGCAGTTATGGACCCGGACAGGGTTACGAGCAGTACTTC. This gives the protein CASSYGPGQGYEQYF.

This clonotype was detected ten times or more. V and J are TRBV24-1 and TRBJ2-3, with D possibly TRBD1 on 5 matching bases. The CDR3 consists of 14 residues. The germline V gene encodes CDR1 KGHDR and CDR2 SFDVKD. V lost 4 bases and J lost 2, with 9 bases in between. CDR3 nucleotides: TGTGCCACCAGTGAACCAGGACACACAGATACGCAGTATTTT. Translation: CATSEPGHTDTQYF.

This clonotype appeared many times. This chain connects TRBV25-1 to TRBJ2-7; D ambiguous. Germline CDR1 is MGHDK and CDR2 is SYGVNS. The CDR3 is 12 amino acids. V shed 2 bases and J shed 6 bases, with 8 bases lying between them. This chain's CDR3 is CASSEGRLEQYF. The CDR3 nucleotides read TGTGCCAGCAGTGAAGGTCGGCTCGAGCAGTACTTC.

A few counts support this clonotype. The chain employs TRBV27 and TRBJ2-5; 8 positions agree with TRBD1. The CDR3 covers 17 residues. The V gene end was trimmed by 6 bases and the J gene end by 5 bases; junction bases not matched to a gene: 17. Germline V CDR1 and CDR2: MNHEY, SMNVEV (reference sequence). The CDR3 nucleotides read TGTGCCAGCAGCTTAGGTCCACCGGGACAGGCGGGTGAGACCCAGTACTTC. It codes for CASSLGPPGQAGETQYF.

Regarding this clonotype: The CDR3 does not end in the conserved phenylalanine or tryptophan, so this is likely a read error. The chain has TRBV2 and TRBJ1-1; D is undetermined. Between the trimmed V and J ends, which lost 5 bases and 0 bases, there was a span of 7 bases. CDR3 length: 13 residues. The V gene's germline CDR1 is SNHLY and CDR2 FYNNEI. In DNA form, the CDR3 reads TGTGCCAGCAGTTTGGGATTGAACACTGAAGCTTTCTTA. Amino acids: CASSLGLNTEAFL.

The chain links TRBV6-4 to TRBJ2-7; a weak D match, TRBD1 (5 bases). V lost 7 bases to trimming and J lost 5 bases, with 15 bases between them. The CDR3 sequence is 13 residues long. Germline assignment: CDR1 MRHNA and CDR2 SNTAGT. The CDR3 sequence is CASKIGAGHEQYF. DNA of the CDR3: TGTGCCAGCAAGATAGGAGCAGGGCACGAGCAGTACTTC.